Below, 15 T cell receptor beta chains from the same sample are listed, as sequenced in a study of cytomegalovirus exposure and HLA in healthy donors. The PCR ran on 60 Vbeta and 13 Jbeta primers. The repertoire was sequenced with immunoSEQ multiplex PCR; TCRdb's copy has only in-frame clones and lacks some. The table includes some 150,000 clones, 72% detected once. Sequenced material: PBMCs. These receptors were obtained from a man in his forties or fifties in good health and CMV-seronegative.

The chain carries TRBV5-6 and TRBJ1-2, with 7 positions matching TRBD1. With 0 bases clipped from V and 8 bases from J, the junction kept 7 bases outside the gene matches. This CDR3 is built from 14 residues. Germline V lookup: CDR1 SGHDT, CDR2 YYEEEE. CDR3 bases: TGTGCCAGCAGCTTGGTGGACAGGCGGATGGGCTACACCTTC. Amino acids: CASSLVDRRMGYTF.

This clone was picked up a small number of times. The rearrangement links TRBV11-2 to TRBJ2-2; 8 positions agree with TRBD1. The CDR3 consists of 16 residues. After removal of 3 bases from V and 4 bases from J, the junction contained 7 bases not matched to a gene. CDR1 is SGHAT, CDR2 FQNNGV, per germline. CDR3 bases: TGTGCCAGCAGCTTGACCCGACAGGGGCCCACCGGGGAGCTGTTTTTT. Translation gives CASSLTRQGPTGELFF.

The rearrangement uses TRBV7-6 and TRBJ2-1; 7 bases are a match to TRBD2. Germline values: CDR1 SGHVS, CDR2 FNYEAQ. This CDR3 has 15 residues. The V segment lost 5 bases and the J segment 4 bases; nucleotides outside the gene matches: 8. CDR3 region: CASSAVSSGYNEQFF. The CDR3 DNA sequence: TGTGCCAGCAGCGCTGTTAGTAGCGGGTACAATGAGCAGTTCTTC.

The V call is TRBV6-5, the J call TRBJ1-3; tentatively, D is TRBD1 (6 bases). In germline, CDR1 is MNHEY, CDR2 SVGAGI. Trimming pared 0 bases from V and 3 bases from J, leaving 12 bases between. The CDR3 runs 16 residues. CDR3 protein: CASSYSRAGDGNTIYF. The CDR3 DNA sequence: TGTGCCAGCAGTTACTCGAGGGCAGGGGATGGAAACACCATATATTTT.

This chain connects TRBV7-9 to TRBJ1-1; maybe TRBD1 (6 bases). CDR1 and CDR2 from the germline V gene are SEHNR and FQNEAQ (reference sequence). This CDR3 is 13 amino acids long. V was trimmed by 5 bases and J by 1 base, leaving 8 bases between them. This CDR3 reads CASSQGPNTEAFF. In DNA, the CDR3 is TGTGCCAGCAGCCAGGGGCCGAACACTGAAGCTTTCTTT.

This clone was detected only a few times. This chain uses TRBV19 with TRBJ1-1; D is uncertain. The CDR3 has 14 residues. Germline V lookup: CDR1 LNHDA, CDR2 SQIVND (reference sequence). Deletions cut 3 bases from V and 0 bases from J, with 8 bases between. The CDR3 here is CASSIPRVNTEAFF. The CDR3 coding sequence is TGTGCCAGTAGTATCCCCCGGGTGAACACTGAAGCTTTCTTT.

The chain uses TRBV19 and TRBJ1-2; D gene unclear. V lost 9 bases and J lost 7, with 6 bases in between. This CDR3 is built from 9 residues. Germline V lookup: CDR1 LNHDA, CDR2 SQIVND (reference sequence). The CDR3 region is CARGSGYTF. CDR3 DNA: TGTGCCAGAGGGAGTGGCTACACCTTC.

This clone came up once. At one end the junction does not follow the germline gene, possibly because of a read error. The gene calls are TRBV6-5 and TRBJ1-4; D might be TRBD1 (5 bases). CDR1 is MNHEY and CDR2 is SVGAGI in the germline V gene. The CDR3 spans 8 residues. The CDR3, as DNA: TGTGCCAGCAGTTACTACAGGTTT. Protein sequence: CASSYYRF.

This chain joins TRBV2 and TRBJ1-6; 9 bases agree with TRBD1. This CDR3 region has 14 residues. Losses at the gene ends were 7 bases for V and 10 bases for J; bases not matched to a gene: 8. Germline assignment: CDR1 SNHLY and CDR2 FYNNEI. CDR3 residues: CASTLGTGRSPLHF. Here the CDR3 DNA reads TGTGCCAGCACCCTGGGGACAGGGCGATCACCCCTCCACTTT.

V and J are TRBV6-1 and TRBJ2-4; 16 bases are shared with TRBD2. In germline, CDR1 is MNHNS, CDR2 SASEGT. With 4 bases clipped from V and 15 bases from J, the junction kept 15 bases outside the gene matches. The CDR3 totals 17 residues. The CDR3 nucleotides read TGTGCCAGCAGTGTGCGGGGGGGACTAGCGGGGGGGCGGATATGGTACTTC. Translation: CASSVRGGLAGGRIWYF.

The chain recombines TRBV5-4 with TRBJ2-1; D is perhaps TRBD2 (6 bases). CDR3 length: 16 amino acids. Germline CDR1 reads SGHNT; CDR2 reads YYREEE (reference sequence). Trimming left V 5 bases short and J 0 bases short, with 15 bases between. The CDR3 here is CASSGGALHSYNEQFF. For the CDR3, the DNA is TGTGCCAGCAGTGGCGGGGCCCTCCACTCCTACAATGAGCAGTTCTTC. The variable domain in full, with the rest retrieved from reference TRBV5-4 and TRBJ2-1, is ETGVTQSPTHLIKTRGQQVTLRCSSQSGHNTVSWYQQALGQGPQFIFQYYREEENGRGNFPPRFSGLQFPNYSSELNVNALELDDSALYLCASSGGALHSYNEQFFGPGTRLTVL.

The V gene is TRBV2, the J gene TRBJ1-4; TRBD1 matches 10 bases. The CDR3 extends over 14 amino acids. V was pared by 5 bases and J by 7 bases, with 4 bases of the junction left unmatched. Germline CDR1 SNHLY, CDR2 FYNNEI. The CDR3: CASSMDRGSEKLFF. CDR3 nucleotides: TGTGCCAGCAGTATGGACAGGGGGAGTGAAAAACTGTTTTTT.

This clone was counted a few times. The chain employs TRBV7-2 and TRBJ2-5; 7 bases line up with TRBD1. J lost 5 bases, V lost 4 bases, and 7 bases had no gene match. CDR1 SGHTA and CDR2 FQGNSA come from the germline V gene. The CDR3 consists of 14 residues. The CDR3 DNA reads as TGTGCCAGCAGCTCCGAAGGGGGCTGGGAGACCCAGTACTTC. Translated: CASSSEGGWETQYF.

This clone was picked up one time. This chain joins TRBV6-6 and TRBJ2-3; D uncertain. The length of the CDR3 is 15 residues. The V gene's germline CDR1 is MNHNY and CDR2 SVGAGI (reference sequence). V was cut by 5 bases and J by 4 bases, with 16 bases left in between. CDR3 in DNA: TGTGCCAGCAGTGAGACCAGCGCGAGGTCAGATACGCAGTATTTT. Amino acids: CASSETSARSDTQYF.

The V call is TRBV6-4, the J call TRBJ2-1; 10 positions agree with TRBD2. This CDR3 is built from 15 residues. CDR1 is MRHNA, CDR2 SNTAGT, per germline. The junction had 7 bases not matched to a gene; V was cut back by 2 bases and J by 9 bases. The CDR3 protein is CASSDELAGAGEQFF. The CDR3 bases are TGTGCCAGCAGTGACGAGCTAGCGGGAGCGGGTGAGCAGTTCTTC.